The next 27 T cell receptor beta chains were all read from a single sample in a study of T-cell memory formation after mild COVID-19. TCRdb re-called the 5' RACE reads with MiXCR, one entry per CDR3 protein. The sample contains a few hundred thousand distinct CDR3 sequences, around 21% of which appear only once. Sequencing used PBMCs or a T cell subset sorted from them (not recorded which). The receptors were sampled from an adult woman who had mild COVID-19 (a few samples of this study predate the infection). Cell type and time point are not known.

In its sample, this clonotype was seen a few times. This sequence joins TRBV6-6 and TRBJ2-1; TRBD2 agrees at 12 bases. Germline V gene data show CDR1 as MNHNY and CDR2 as SVGAGI (reference sequence). CDR3 length equals 15 residues. Losses at the gene ends were 4 bases for V and 8 bases for J; bases not matched to a gene: 6. As DNA, the CDR3 is TGTGCCAGCAGTTCAGGACTAGCGGGAATAGATGAGCAGTTCTTC. Its protein product is CASSSGLAGIDEQFF.

V is TRBV7-3 and J is TRBJ2-7; the match to TRBD2 covers 8 bases. The V segment lost 0 bases and the J segment 2 bases; nucleotides outside the gene matches: 3. This CDR3 comprises 15 residues. Germline assignment: CDR1 SGHTA and CDR2 FQGTGA. CDR3 bases: TGTGCCAGCAGCTTAACGGGACTAGTAGCCTACGAGCAGTACTTC. Its protein product is CASSLTGLVAYEQYF. Drawing the rest from reference TRBV7-3 and TRBJ2-7, the complete variable domain is GAGVSQTPSNKVTEKGKYVELRCDPISGHTALYWYRQSLGQGPEFLIYFQGTGAADDSGLPNDRFFAVRPEGSVSTLKIQRTERGDSAVYLCASSLTGLVAYEQYFGPGTRLTVT.

This clonotype was counted between two and nine times. A junction end diverges from the germline sequence, so it may reflect a read error. The V call is TRBV7-7, the J call TRBJ2-3, with TRBD2 as a possible D gene (7 bases). Germline V CDR1 and CDR2: SSHAT, FNYEAQ (reference sequence). CDR3 length equals 17 residues. CDR3 DNA: TGTGCTAGCAGCTTATGGGGGGGCTCTCCTAGCACAGATACGCAGTATTTT. Translated: CASSLWGGSPSTDTQYF.

This chain uses TRBV7-6 with TRBJ2-7; a possible D gene is TRBD1 (6 bases). The CDR3 runs to 14 residues. Germline CDR1 is SGHVS and CDR2 is FNYEAQ. The ends were cut back, 1 base at V and 6 bases at J, with 13 bases in the middle. The CDR3 DNA is TGTGCCAGCAGCTTAGGGACAGCACCTGGCGAGCAGTACTTC. Protein: CASSLGTAPGEQYF.

The V and J genes are TRBV3-1 and TRBJ2-7, with D maybe TRBD2 (7 bases). Trimming took off 0 bases at V and 7 bases at J, with 19 bases between the two ends. Germline lookup yields CDR1 LGHDT and CDR2 YNNKEL (reference sequence). The length of the CDR3 is 16 residues. CDR3 DNA sequence: TGTGCCAGCAGCCAAGACCCGGGGGGCACGTCGGGGGAGCAGTACTTC. Protein product: CASSQDPGGTSGEQYF.

This clonotype has a handful of counts. The genes are TRBV29-1 and TRBJ1-1; D remains unclear. Trimming removed 0 bases from V and 5 bases from J, with 10 bases in between. Per the germline V gene, CDR1 is SQVTM and CDR2 is ANQGSEA. CDR3 length: 13 residues. The CDR3 region is CSVEDPVRTEAFF. CDR3 nucleotide sequence: TGCAGCGTTGAAGACCCAGTAAGGACTGAAGCTTTCTTT.

The chain employs TRBV5-8 and TRBJ2-1; D gene unclear. The CDR3 loop spans 15 amino acids. Germline loops: CDR1 SGHTS, CDR2 YDEGEE. The V and J ends lost 4 bases and 2 bases respectively, with 13 bases between them. This CDR3 is CASSRTADPYNEQFF. CDR3 sequence (DNA): TGTGCCAGCAGCCGGACGGCTGACCCCTACAATGAGCAGTTCTTC.

This clonotype appeared a few times. V usage is TRBV12-3 or TRBV12-4 and J usage is TRBJ2-6; D remains ambiguous. The length of the CDR3 is 17 residues. Trimming stripped 5 bases from V and 4 bases from J, with 18 bases between. The CDR3 sequence: CASSPTPGGPGANVLTF. The CDR3 nucleotides are TGTGCCAGCAGTCCCACTCCTGGCGGACCCGGGGCCAACGTCCTGACTTTC.

V is TRBV20-1 and J is TRBJ2-2; 9 bases align to TRBD2. Germline assignment: CDR1 DFQATT and CDR2 SNEGSKA (reference sequence). J was trimmed by 4 bases and V by 5 bases; bases with no gene match: 8. The CDR3 length is 15 residues. The DNA of the CDR3 is TGCAGTGCTCCCCGGACTAGCGCGGGCACCGGGGAGCTGTTTTTT. This encodes CSAPRTSAGTGELFF.

V is TRBV19 and J is TRBJ1-1; D unclear. The germline V gene has CDR1 LNHDA and CDR2 SQIVND (reference sequence). Trimming removed 7 bases at V and 1 base at J, with 10 bases between. This CDR3 spans 13 amino acids. CDR3 DNA sequence: TGTGCCAGTAAAGCGGCTTCGAACACTGAAGCTTTCTTT. Its protein is CASKAASNTEAFF.

This clonotype was observed many times. V gene TRBV28 combines with J gene TRBJ2-3; no reliable D call. This CDR3 contains 16 residues. CDR1 and CDR2 (germline): MDHEN, SYDVKM. V lost 8 bases and J 1 base, leaving 19 bases between the germline ends. As DNA, the CDR3 is TGTGCCAGCCATTCGGTCGTAGTTTTTGGCACAGATACGCAGTATTTT. This gives the protein CASHSVVVFGTDTQYF.

The rearrangement uses TRBV6-2 or TRBV6-3 and TRBJ1-5; D might be TRBD1 (5 bases). V was cut by 5 bases and J by 4 bases, with 15 bases left in between. The CDR3 extends over 15 amino acids. Germline V gene sequence: CDR1 MNHEY, CDR2 SVGEGT. CDR3 sequence reads: CASSDGTMGNQPQHF. The CDR3 DNA sequence: TGTGCCAGCAGTGACGGGACGATGGGAAATCAGCCCCAGCATTTT.

This clonotype was counted between two and nine times. The rearrangement joins TRBV12-3 or TRBV12-4 to TRBJ2-2; 7 nucleotides agree with TRBD2. The CDR3 has 14 residues. The CDR3 loop is CASRASGFTGELFF. DNA of the CDR3: TGTGCTTCGAGGGCTAGCGGTTTTACCGGGGAGCTGTTTTTT.

This clonotype was picked up a small number of times. The V and J genes are TRBV20-1 and TRBJ1-6; the D is unclear. The V end was cut by 4 bases, the J end by 6 bases, with 16 bases between. Germline lookup yields CDR1 DFQATT and CDR2 SNEGSKA (reference sequence). CDR3 size: 15 residues. In DNA, the CDR3 is TGCAGTGCTATCCCTGGGGTCTCCCTTAATTCACCCCTCCACTTT. Residues: CSAIPGVSLNSPLHF.

The rearrangement joins TRBV3-1 to TRBJ1-1; the D is unclear. Germline-derived CDR1 and CDR2 are LGHDT and YNNKEL (reference sequence). The CDR3 is 13 residues long. Trimming removed 6 bases at V and 5 bases at J, with 13 bases between. Here the CDR3 reads CASSQAGRTEAFF. CDR3 sequence (DNA): TGTGCCAGCAGTCAGGCGGGTAGAACTGAAGCTTTCTTT.

The table lists this clonotype with a few counts. V usage is TRBV2 and J usage is TRBJ1-5, with unresolved D. This CDR3 is 12 amino acids long. Germline CDR1 SNHLY, CDR2 FYNNEI. V lost 11 bases and J 1 base, leaving 9 bases between the germline ends. Written as DNA, the CDR3 is TGTGCCTCCTCAGTGAGCAATCAGCCCCAGCATTTT. It translates to CASSVSNQPQHF. Together with reference TRBV2 and TRBJ1-5, the CDR3 gives the full variable domain: EPEVTQTPSHQVTQMGQEVILRCVPISNHLYFYWYRQILGQKVEFLVSFYNNEISEKSEIFDDQFSVERPDGSNFTLKIRSTKLEDSAMYFCASSVSNQPQHFGDGTRLSIL.

The sample holds a few counts of this clonotype. For the CDR3, the DNA is TGTGCCAGCAGTGGTTTACTACAGGGGGGCTATGGCTACACCTTC. Encoded protein: CASSGLLQGGYGYTF. The gene calls are TRBV6-5 and TRBJ1-2; 8 positions agree with TRBD1. V gave up 5 bases and J gave up 4 bases; unmatched junction bases: 9. The CDR3 is made up of 15 amino acids. Germline CDR1 is MNHEY and CDR2 is SVGAGI.

CDR3 region: CASGFPEHNEQFF. The CDR3 nucleotides are TGCGCCAGCGGATTCCCGGAGCACAATGAGCAGTTCTTC. The genes are TRBV5-1 and TRBJ2-1; D is undetermined. The V end lost 7 bases, the J end lost 5 bases, and 13 bases lay between the germline ends. The CDR3 has 13 amino acids. Germline V CDR1 and CDR2: SGHRS, YFSETQ.

The chain couples TRBV30 to TRBJ2-1; D is tentatively TRBD1 or TRBD2 (5 bases each). There are 15 residues in the CDR3. Germline V gene data show CDR1 as GTSNPN and CDR2 as SVGIG (reference sequence). V was cut by 0 bases and J by 9 bases, with 18 bases left in between. CDR3 loop: CAWSVSGTIRIEQFF. The DNA for the CDR3 is TGTGCCTGGAGTGTCTCCGGGACCATCAGGATTGAGCAGTTCTTC.

Only a few counts were recorded for this clonotype. The chain links TRBV5-6 to TRBJ1-5; D is possibly TRBD1 (6 bases). V was clipped by 1 base and J by 5 bases, with 10 bases between them. The germline V gene has CDR1 SGHDT and CDR2 YYEEEE. This CDR3 spans 14 amino acids. Here the CDR3 reads CASSLRQAYQPQHF. The CDR3 DNA sequence: TGTGCCAGCAGCTTGAGACAGGCCTATCAGCCCCAGCATTTT. Looking up the rest from reference TRBV5-6 and TRBJ1-5 gives the full variable domain: DAGVTQSPTHLIKTRGQQVTLRCSPKSGHDTVSWYQQALGQGPQFIFQYYEEEERQRGNFPDRFSGHQFPNYSSELNVNALLLGDSALYLCASSLRQAYQPQHFGDGTRLSIL.

The table lists this clonotype with a few counts. The gene calls are TRBV6-6 and TRBJ2-1; D uncertain. The CDR3 is 12 residues long. In germline, CDR1 is MNHNY, CDR2 SVGAGI (reference sequence). V lost 5 bases to trimming and J lost 6 bases, with 8 bases between them. Here the CDR3 reads CASSPLANEQFF. DNA of the CDR3: TGTGCCAGCAGTCCCTTGGCCAATGAGCAGTTCTTC.

This clonotype was seen a handful of times. The chain links TRBV20-1 to TRBJ2-3; perhaps D is TRBD1 or TRBD2 (5 bases each). The CDR3 runs to 16 residues. Trimming shortened V by 0 bases and J by 1 base, and 14 bases separated the two germline ends. The germline CDR1 and CDR2 sequences are DFQATT and SNEGSKA (reference sequence). The CDR3 here is CSARDGGRGGTDTQYF. CDR3 nucleotides: TGCAGTGCTAGAGATGGTGGAAGAGGGGGCACAGATACGCAGTATTTT.

This clonotype came up a few times. The chain joins TRBV4-2 to TRBJ2-2; D gene ambiguous. The V end lost 4 bases, the J end lost 4 bases, and 10 bases lay between the germline ends. Germline-derived CDR1 and CDR2 are LGHNA and YNFKEQ. The CDR3 has 14 amino acids. The CDR3 region is CASSLEQPTGELFF. The CDR3 DNA reads TGTGCCAGCAGCCTAGAACAGCCCACCGGGGAGCTGTTTTTT.

This clonotype came up a few times. The rearrangement joins TRBV7-9 to TRBJ1-2, with D possibly being TRBD1 (5 bases). Per germline, CDR1 SEHNR and CDR2 FQNEAQ (reference sequence). This CDR3 region has 14 residues. The V and J ends lost 5 bases and 4 bases respectively, with 14 bases between them. CDR3 region: CASSARTGGYGYTF. The CDR3 region has the DNA TGTGCCAGCAGCGCAAGAACGGGGGGCTATGGCTACACCTTC.

There are a few counts of this clonotype. The rearrangement uses TRBV5-1 and TRBJ2-1; 7 bases align to TRBD1. The CDR3 is 16 amino acids. CDR1 SGHRS and CDR2 YFSETQ come from the germline V gene. V shed 0 bases and J 3 bases; nucleotides not matched to a gene: 6. This chain's CDR3 is CASSLGGGVSYNEQFF. CDR3 DNA: TGCGCCAGCAGCTTGGGAGGGGGCGTCAGCTACAATGAGCAGTTCTTC.

This clonotype turned up a few times. The gene calls are TRBV24-1 and TRBJ1-1, with D unresolved. The V gene lost 3 bases and the J gene lost 5 bases, with 6 bases spanning the gap. Germline V gives CDR1 KGHDR, CDR2 SFDVKD. The CDR3 is made up of 12 amino acids. The CDR3 loop reads CATSDPKTEAFF. The CDR3 coding sequence is TGTGCCACCAGTGATCCCAAAACTGAAGCTTTCTTT.

This clonotype occurred a few times. The chain recombines TRBV12-3 or TRBV12-4 with TRBJ2-6, with TRBD1 as a possible D gene (6 bases). This CDR3 has 15 residues. V was shortened by 5 bases and J by 2 bases, with 10 bases between the two germline ends. CDR3 protein: CASSISGAGANVLTF. CDR3 nucleotides: TGTGCCAGCAGTATTTCAGGGGCTGGGGCCAACGTCCTGACTTTC.